Listed below are T cell receptor beta chains from one sample, sequenced in a study of T-cell reconstitution after alpha-beta-depleted transplantation in children. TCRdb ran MiXCR on the PCR reads and lists one entry per CDR3 protein. There are about 980,000 distinct CDR3 sequences in the sample; about 29% occur only once, and roughly 31% lies in the top ten. Sequenced here: PBMCs, mostly from graft donor cells, sampled 360 days after TCRalphabeta/CD19-depleted stem cell transplant. The receptors were gathered from a boy under three years old who had a stem cell transplant for SCID, so the T cells may come from the graft donor. Both conserved end residues are part of each CDR3. Fields, in order: J gene, V gene, clone size, D gene, CDR3 protein, CDR3 DNA. D genes are given only for firm matches. Size tells how often a clone was seen (once, few, many) or the class of an expanded clone, and some rows leave it out.

j_call: TRBJ1-1; v_call: TRBV4-1; clone_size: few; d_call: NA; cdr3_aa: CASSQYTGREAFF; cdr3_nt: TGCGCCAGCAGCCAATATACCGGGAGAGAAGCTTTCTTT
j_call: TRBJ1-1; v_call: TRBV7-3; clone_size: NA; d_call: NA; cdr3_aa: CASSPPSDTWMGLGTEAFF; cdr3_nt: TGTGCCAGCAGCCCTCCATCCGACACTTGGATGGGTCTGGGCACTGAAGCTTTCTTT
j_call: TRBJ2-7; v_call: TRBV15; clone_size: few; d_call: NA; cdr3_aa: CATRWGGEQNEQYF; cdr3_nt: TGTGCCACCCGGTGGGGGGGCGAGCAGAACGAGCAGTACTTC
j_call: TRBJ2-6; v_call: TRBV15; clone_size: NA; d_call: NA; cdr3_aa: CATSRDQGGARGANVLTF; cdr3_nt: TGTGCCACCAGCAGAGATCAGGGGGGGGCCCGCGGGGCCAACGTCCTGACTTTC
j_call: TRBJ2-1; v_call: TRBV28; clone_size: NA; d_call: TRBD2; cdr3_aa: CASSFSPSGGNEQFF; cdr3_nt: TGTGCCAGCAGTTTCAGTCCTAGCGGGGGCAATGAGCAGTTCTTC
j_call: TRBJ2-3; v_call: TRBV12-3/TRBV12-4; clone_size: many; d_call: NA; cdr3_aa: CASSLRESTDTQYF; cdr3_nt: TGTGCCAGCAGTTTACGGGAAAGCACAGATACGCAGTATTTT
j_call: TRBJ2-3; v_call: TRBV12-3/TRBV12-4; clone_size: few; d_call: NA; cdr3_aa: CASSDKGVADTQYF; cdr3_nt: TGTGCCAGCAGTGATAAAGGGGTTGCAGATACGCAGTATTTT
j_call: TRBJ1-6; v_call: TRBV12-3/TRBV12-4; clone_size: few; d_call: NA; cdr3_aa: CASRAGRDNSPLHF; cdr3_nt: TGTGCCAGCAGGGCAGGACGGGATAATTCACCCCTCCACTTT
j_call: TRBJ1-1; v_call: TRBV12-3/TRBV12-4; clone_size: NA; d_call: NA; cdr3_aa: CASTRQGRLTEAFF; cdr3_nt: TGTGCCAGCACCCGCCAGGGACGGCTCACTGAAGCTTTCTTT
j_call: TRBJ1-5; v_call: TRBV20-1; clone_size: few; d_call: TRBD1; cdr3_aa: CSAFTGGKRNQPQHF; cdr3_nt: TGCAGTGCCTTCACAGGGGGAAAGCGCAATCAGCCCCAGCATTTT
j_call: TRBJ2-1; v_call: TRBV6-1; clone_size: NA; d_call: NA; cdr3_aa: CASSVGQGSSYNEQFF; cdr3_nt: TGTGCCAGCAGTGTTGGGCAGGGGAGCTCCTACAATGAGCAGTTCTTC
j_call: TRBJ2-5; v_call: TRBV7-8; clone_size: few; d_call: NA; cdr3_aa: CASSHIIWGEEHQETQYF; cdr3_nt: TGTGCCAGCAGCCATATCATCTGGGGGGAGGAACACCAAGAGACCCAGTACTTC
j_call: TRBJ2-2; v_call: TRBV11-2; clone_size: NA; d_call: NA; cdr3_aa: CASSSFYAAGADTGELFF; cdr3_nt: TGTGCCAGCAGCTCCTTCTACGCGGCAGGGGCAGACACCGGGGAGCTGTTTTTT
j_call: TRBJ1-1; v_call: TRBV20-1; clone_size: few; d_call: NA; cdr3_aa: CSARSVPLDRTNTEAFF; cdr3_nt: TGCAGTGCTAGATCGGTTCCCCTTGATAGGACTAACACTGAAGCTTTCTTT
j_call: TRBJ1-2; v_call: TRBV7-9; clone_size: few; d_call: TRBD1; cdr3_aa: CASSLATPTGMGYTF; cdr3_nt: TGTGCCAGCAGCTTGGCAACCCCGACAGGGATGGGCTACACCTTC
j_call: TRBJ2-3; v_call: TRBV5-1; clone_size: NA; d_call: TRBD2; cdr3_aa: CASSLVLAGVDTQYF; cdr3_nt: TGCGCCAGCAGCTTGGTGCTAGCGGGGGTAGATACGCAGTATTTT
j_call: TRBJ2-5; v_call: TRBV5-5; clone_size: NA; d_call: TRBD1; cdr3_aa: CASSQDDRVETQYF; cdr3_nt: TGTGCCAGCAGCCAGGATGACAGGGTAGAGACCCAGTACTTC
j_call: TRBJ2-2; v_call: TRBV7-6; clone_size: few; d_call: TRBD2; cdr3_aa: CASRTKSGGRSTGELFF; cdr3_nt: TGTGCCAGCAGGACTAAGAGCGGGGGGCGATCGACCGGGGAGCTGTTTTTT
j_call: TRBJ2-2; v_call: TRBV7-2; clone_size: NA; d_call: NA; cdr3_aa: CASSLTWTPTGELFF; cdr3_nt: TGTGCCAGCAGCTTGACATGGACCCCCACCGGGGAGCTGTTTTTT
j_call: TRBJ1-5; v_call: TRBV12-5; clone_size: few; d_call: NA; cdr3_aa: CASGRDQPQHF; cdr3_nt: TGTGCTAGTGGTCGTGATCAGCCCCAGCATTTT
j_call: TRBJ2-3; v_call: TRBV7-6; clone_size: many; d_call: NA; cdr3_aa: CASKGVSTDTQYF; cdr3_nt: TGTGCCAGTAAAGGGGTTAGCACAGATACGCAGTATTTT
j_call: TRBJ2-7; v_call: TRBV20-1; clone_size: NA; d_call: TRBD1; cdr3_aa: CSARETGKFYEQYF; cdr3_nt: TGCAGTGCTCGTGAGACAGGGAAGTTCTACGAGCAGTACTTC
j_call: TRBJ2-3; v_call: TRBV29-1; clone_size: NA; d_call: NA; cdr3_aa: CSVERQDTQYF; cdr3_nt: TGCAGCGTTGAAAGGCAGGATACGCAGTATTTT
j_call: TRBJ1-5; v_call: TRBV21-1; clone_size: NA; d_call: NA; cdr3_aa: CASSKAAVSNQPQHF; cdr3_nt: TGTGCCAGCAGCAAAGCGGCCGTTAGCAATCAGCCCCAGCATTTT
j_call: TRBJ1-1; v_call: TRBV6-1; clone_size: NA; d_call: NA; cdr3_aa: CASSERSVGNTEAFF; cdr3_nt: TGTGCCAGCAGTGAAAGGTCAGTAGGGAACACTGAAGCTTTCTTT
j_call: TRBJ2-3; v_call: TRBV6-1; clone_size: few; d_call: TRBD2; cdr3_aa: CASSASGVSTDTQYF; cdr3_nt: TGTGCCAGCAGTGCTAGCGGGGTTAGCACAGATACGCAGTATTTT
j_call: TRBJ2-6; v_call: TRBV6-5; clone_size: many; d_call: NA; cdr3_aa: CASSYSMSKGANVLTF; cdr3_nt: TGTGCCAGCAGTTACTCGATGAGTAAGGGGGCCAACGTCCTGACTTTC
j_call: TRBJ2-7; v_call: TRBV2; clone_size: few; d_call: NA; cdr3_aa: CASSGEGLFSYEQYF; cdr3_nt: TGTGCCAGCAGTGGAGAGGGTCTGTTTTCCTACGAGCAGTACTTC
j_call: TRBJ2-3; v_call: TRBV7-8; clone_size: few; d_call: NA; cdr3_aa: CASNYDSDTQYF; cdr3_nt: TGTGCCAGCAACTACGACAGCGATACGCAGTATTTT
j_call: TRBJ1-4; v_call: TRBV27; clone_size: NA; d_call: TRBD1; cdr3_aa: CASSYRGINEKLFF; cdr3_nt: TGTGCCAGCAGTTACAGGGGGATAAATGAAAAACTGTTTTTT
j_call: TRBJ1-4; v_call: TRBV2; clone_size: few; d_call: TRBD1; cdr3_aa: CASSRDSNEKLFF; cdr3_nt: TGTGCCAGCTCCCGGGACAGTAATGAAAAACTGTTTTTT
j_call: TRBJ2-2; v_call: TRBV14; clone_size: NA; d_call: NA; cdr3_aa: CASSQPGYTGELFF; cdr3_nt: TGTGCCAGCAGCCAGCCAGGTTACACCGGGGAGCTGTTTTTT
j_call: TRBJ2-7; v_call: TRBV9; clone_size: few; d_call: NA; cdr3_aa: CASSPFQASSYEQYF; cdr3_nt: TGTGCCAGCAGCCCATTTCAGGCGAGCTCCTACGAGCAGTACTTC
j_call: TRBJ2-7; v_call: TRBV5-6; clone_size: NA; d_call: NA; cdr3_aa: CASSLGLASSYEQYF; cdr3_nt: TGTGCCAGCAGCTTGGGGTTGGCCAGCTCCTACGAGCAGTACTTC
j_call: TRBJ2-5; v_call: TRBV11-1; clone_size: few; d_call: TRBD1; cdr3_aa: CASPPPDRGYSVQETQYF; cdr3_nt: TGTGCCAGCCCCCCCCCGGACAGGGGGTACTCGGTCCAAGAGACCCAGTACTTC
j_call: TRBJ2-3; v_call: TRBV15; clone_size: NA; d_call: TRBD2; cdr3_aa: CATSRVPTSGGPLTDTQYF; cdr3_nt: TGTGCCACCAGCAGAGTCCCCACTAGCGGGGGGCCGCTCACAGATACGCAGTATTTT
j_call: TRBJ1-1; v_call: TRBV25-1; clone_size: few; d_call: TRBD1; cdr3_aa: CASRARGRGAEAFF; cdr3_nt: TGTGCCAGCAGGGCCAGGGGGCGAGGAGCTGAAGCTTTCTTT
j_call: TRBJ2-7; v_call: TRBV18; clone_size: few; d_call: TRBD1; cdr3_aa: CASSPRKGQGSYEQYF; cdr3_nt: TGTGCCAGCTCACCACGGAAGGGACAGGGATCTTACGAGCAGTACTTC
j_call: TRBJ1-5; v_call: TRBV7-2; clone_size: NA; d_call: NA; cdr3_aa: CASSLGAGRGVNQPQHF; cdr3_nt: TGTGCCAGCAGCTTAGGGGCAGGGAGAGGGGTCAATCAGCCCCAGCATTTT
j_call: TRBJ2-3; v_call: TRBV5-1; clone_size: few; d_call: TRBD1; cdr3_aa: CASSEQGIGTDTQYF; cdr3_nt: TGCGCCAGCAGTGAACAGGGGATCGGAACAGATACGCAGTATTTT
j_call: TRBJ2-3; v_call: TRBV4-1; clone_size: NA; d_call: TRBD2; cdr3_aa: CASSQRERGGVDTQYF; cdr3_nt: TGCGCCAGCAGCCAACGGGAGCGGGGAGGCGTGGATACGCAGTATTTT
j_call: TRBJ2-2; v_call: TRBV12-3/TRBV12-4; clone_size: NA; d_call: NA; cdr3_aa: CASSPRKIPNTGELFF; cdr3_nt: TGTGCCAGCAGTCCCCGTAAAATCCCGAACACCGGGGAGCTGTTTTTT
j_call: TRBJ2-6; v_call: TRBV5-1; clone_size: NA; d_call: NA; cdr3_aa: CASSRLGVEANVLTF; cdr3_nt: TGCGCCAGCAGCCGTTTGGGGGTAGAAGCCAACGTCCTGACTTTC
j_call: TRBJ1-1; v_call: TRBV5-1; clone_size: NA; d_call: NA; cdr3_aa: CASSSQGTAFF; cdr3_nt: TGCGCCAGCAGCTCACAGGGAACAGCTTTCTTT
j_call: TRBJ2-7; v_call: TRBV12-3/TRBV12-4; clone_size: NA; d_call: TRBD1; cdr3_aa: CASRATGGRSYEQYF; cdr3_nt: TGTGCCAGCAGAGCGACAGGGGGGAGAAGCTACGAGCAGTACTTC
j_call: TRBJ2-1; v_call: TRBV4-1; clone_size: few; d_call: NA; cdr3_aa: CASSQIWKTYNEQFF; cdr3_nt: TGCGCCAGCAGCCAGATCTGGAAGACCTACAATGAGCAGTTCTTC
j_call: TRBJ2-5; v_call: TRBV20-1; clone_size: NA; d_call: TRBD2; cdr3_aa: CSARDLLAGRETQYF; cdr3_nt: TGCAGTGCTAGAGATCTTTTAGCGGGGCGGGAGACCCAGTACTTC
j_call: TRBJ2-3; v_call: TRBV4-2; clone_size: NA; d_call: TRBD2; cdr3_aa: CASSVTSGGNDRTTDTQYF; cdr3_nt: TGTGCCAGCAGTGTGACTAGCGGGGGGAACGACCGAACCACAGATACGCAGTATTTT
j_call: TRBJ2-3; v_call: TRBV16; clone_size: NA; d_call: TRBD1; cdr3_aa: CASSPQGARADTQYF; cdr3_nt: TGTGCCAGCAGCCCTCAGGGGGCGCGAGCAGATACGCAGTATTTT
j_call: TRBJ2-1; v_call: TRBV20-1; clone_size: few; d_call: NA; cdr3_aa: CSASYDNEQFF; cdr3_nt: TGCAGTGCTTCGTACGACAATGAGCAGTTCTTC
j_call: TRBJ2-3; v_call: TRBV7-9; clone_size: few; d_call: NA; cdr3_aa: CASSPNRDTQYF; cdr3_nt: TGTGCCAGCAGCCCTAACCGGGATACGCAGTATTTT
j_call: TRBJ2-1; v_call: TRBV20-1; clone_size: NA; d_call: TRBD1; cdr3_aa: CSARDHLGQGAINEQFF; cdr3_nt: TGCAGTGCTAGGGACCACCTCGGACAGGGGGCGATAAATGAGCAGTTCTTC
j_call: TRBJ2-1; v_call: TRBV4-1; clone_size: few; d_call: NA; cdr3_aa: CASSQDRWQGSNEQFF; cdr3_nt: TGCGCCAGCAGCCAAGATCGGTGGCAGGGGTCCAATGAGCAGTTCTTC
j_call: TRBJ2-2; v_call: TRBV4-3; clone_size: NA; d_call: TRBD2; cdr3_aa: CASSQGARESTGELFF; cdr3_nt: TGCGCCAGCAGCCAAGGAGCGCGGGAGTCAACCGGGGAGCTGTTTTTT
j_call: TRBJ2-1; v_call: TRBV7-2; clone_size: many; d_call: NA; cdr3_aa: CASSPEPYNEQFF; cdr3_nt: TGTGCCAGCAGCCCGGAGCCCTACAATGAGCAGTTCTTC
j_call: TRBJ1-1; v_call: TRBV7-2; clone_size: many; d_call: NA; cdr3_aa: CASSLGSGRVINTEAFF; cdr3_nt: TGTGCCAGCAGCTTAGGTTCAGGGAGGGTTATTAACACTGAAGCTTTCTTT